The T cell receptor (beta chain) under discussion was sequenced for a study of blood T cell repertoires in COVID-19. Some clones are missing from TCRdb's copy, which holds only in-frame ones; the method was immunoSEQ multiplex PCR. The repertoire holds about 160,000 clones, with 85% to 95% as singletons. Germline lookup yields CDR1 ENHRY and CDR2 SYGVKD. The CDR3 extends over 15 amino acids. The V segment lost 7 bases and the J segment 8 bases; nucleotides outside the gene matches: 7. The rearrangement uses TRBV10-3 and TRBJ2-1, with 14 nucleotides matching TRBD2. Sequencing was done on a sample of peripheral blood. The receptor comes from a woman in her 50s with acute or convalescent COVID-19. The CDR3 protein is CAIKGLAGGVDEQFF. DNA of the CDR3: TGTGCCATCAAAGGACTAGCGGGGGGCGTAGATGAGCAGTTCTTC.